The present T cell receptor (beta chain) was sequenced within a study of blood T cell repertoires in COVID-19. The table came from immunoSEQ multiplex PCR; TCRdb's copy has only in-frame clones and leaves some out. The sample contains about 150,000 clones, about four fifths of which appear only once. This CDR3 is built from 14 residues. Trimming shortened V by 8 bases and J by 2 bases, and 13 bases separated the two germline ends. From germline, CDR1 is MNHEY and CDR2 SVGAGI. What was sequenced was peripheral blood. This chain connects TRBV6-5 to TRBJ1-5, with no clear D. This sequence originates from a woman in her sixties or seventies with acute or convalescent COVID-19. CDR3 residues: CASSREAGNQPQHF. The CDR3, as DNA: TGTGCCAGCTCTAGGGAAGCGGGCAATCAGCCCCAGCATTTT.